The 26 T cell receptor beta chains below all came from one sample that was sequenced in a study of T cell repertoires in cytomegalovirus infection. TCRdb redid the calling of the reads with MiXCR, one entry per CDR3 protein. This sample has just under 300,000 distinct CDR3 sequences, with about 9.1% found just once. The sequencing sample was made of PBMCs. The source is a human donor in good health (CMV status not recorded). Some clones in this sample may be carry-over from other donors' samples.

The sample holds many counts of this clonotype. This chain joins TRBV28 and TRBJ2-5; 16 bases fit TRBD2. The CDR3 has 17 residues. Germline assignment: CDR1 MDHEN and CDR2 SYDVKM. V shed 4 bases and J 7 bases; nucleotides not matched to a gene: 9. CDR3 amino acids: CASSSAGTSGGGGTQYF. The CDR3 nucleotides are TGTGCCAGCAGTTCCGCCGGGACTAGCGGGGGGGGTGGGACCCAGTACTTC.

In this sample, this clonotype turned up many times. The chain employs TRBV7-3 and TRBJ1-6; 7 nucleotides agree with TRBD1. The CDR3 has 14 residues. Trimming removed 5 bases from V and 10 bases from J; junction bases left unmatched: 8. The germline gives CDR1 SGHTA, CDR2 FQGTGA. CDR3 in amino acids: CASSTGTAFSPLHF. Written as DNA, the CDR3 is TGTGCCAGCAGCACCGGGACAGCCTTCTCACCCCTCCACTTT.

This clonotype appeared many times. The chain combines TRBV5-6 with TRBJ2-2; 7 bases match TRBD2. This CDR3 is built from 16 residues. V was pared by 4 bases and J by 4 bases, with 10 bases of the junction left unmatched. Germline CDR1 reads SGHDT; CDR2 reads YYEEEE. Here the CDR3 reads CASSLARLATTGELFF. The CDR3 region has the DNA TGTGCCAGCAGCCTAGCGAGACTAGCTACCACCGGGGAGCTGTTTTTT. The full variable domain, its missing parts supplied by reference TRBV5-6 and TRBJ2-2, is DAGVTQSPTHLIKTRGQQVTLRCSPKSGHDTVSWYQQALGQGPQFIFQYYEEEERQRGNFPDRFSGHQFPNYSSELNVNALLLGDSALYLCASSLARLATTGELFFGEGSRLTVL.

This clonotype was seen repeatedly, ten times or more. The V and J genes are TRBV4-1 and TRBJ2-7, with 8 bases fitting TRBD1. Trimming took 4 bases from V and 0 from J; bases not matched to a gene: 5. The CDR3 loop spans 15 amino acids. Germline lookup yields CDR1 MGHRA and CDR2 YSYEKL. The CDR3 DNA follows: TGCGCCAGCAGCCGGGACAGGACTACCTCCTACGAGCAGTACTTC. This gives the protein CASSRDRTTSYEQYF.

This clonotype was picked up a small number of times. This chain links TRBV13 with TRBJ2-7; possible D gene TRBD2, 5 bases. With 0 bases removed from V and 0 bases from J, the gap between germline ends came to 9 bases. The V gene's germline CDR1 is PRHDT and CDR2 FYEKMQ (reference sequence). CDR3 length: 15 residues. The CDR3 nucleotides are TGTGCCAGCAGCTTAGGTCGCGGGTCCTCCTACGAGCAGTACGTC. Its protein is CASSLGRGSSYEQYV.

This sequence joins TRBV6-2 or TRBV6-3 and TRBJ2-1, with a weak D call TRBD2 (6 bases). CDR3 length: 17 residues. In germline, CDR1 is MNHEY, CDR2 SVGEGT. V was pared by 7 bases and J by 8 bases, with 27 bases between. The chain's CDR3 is CASNHQVGGVDLYEQFF. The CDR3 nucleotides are TGTGCCAGCAACCACCAAGTTGGAGGGGTTGATCTTTATGAGCAGTTCTTC.

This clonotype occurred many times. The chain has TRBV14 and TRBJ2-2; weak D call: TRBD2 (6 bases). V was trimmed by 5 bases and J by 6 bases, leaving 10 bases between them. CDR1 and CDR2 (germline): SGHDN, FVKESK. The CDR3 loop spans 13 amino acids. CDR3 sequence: CASSSWEAGELFF. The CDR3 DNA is TGTGCCAGCAGCAGCTGGGAGGCCGGGGAGCTGTTTTTT.

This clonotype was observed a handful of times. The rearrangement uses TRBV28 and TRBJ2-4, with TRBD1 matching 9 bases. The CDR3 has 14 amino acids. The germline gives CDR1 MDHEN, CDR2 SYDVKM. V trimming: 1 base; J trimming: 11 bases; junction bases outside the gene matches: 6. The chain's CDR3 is CASSLLGTGFFQYF. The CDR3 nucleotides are TGTGCCAGCAGTTTATTGGGGACAGGGTTTTTTCAGTACTTC. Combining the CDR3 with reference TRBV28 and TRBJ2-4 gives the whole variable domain DVKVTQSSRYLVKRTGEKVFLECVQDMDHENMFWYRQDPGLGLRLIYFSYDVKMKEKGDIPEGYSVSREKKERFSLILESASTNQTSMYLCASSLLGTGFFQYFGAGTRLSVL.

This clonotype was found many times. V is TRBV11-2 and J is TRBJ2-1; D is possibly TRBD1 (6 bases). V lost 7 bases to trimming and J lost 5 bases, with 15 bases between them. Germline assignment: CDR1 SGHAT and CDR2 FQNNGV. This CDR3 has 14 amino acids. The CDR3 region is CASTSDGGHNEQFF. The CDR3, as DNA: TGTGCCAGCACCTCAGATGGGGGCCACAATGAGCAGTTCTTC.

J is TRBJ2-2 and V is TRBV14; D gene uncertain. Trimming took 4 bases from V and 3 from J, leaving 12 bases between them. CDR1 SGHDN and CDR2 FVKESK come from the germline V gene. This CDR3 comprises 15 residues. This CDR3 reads CASSLAGFDTGELFF. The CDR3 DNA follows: TGTGCCAGCAGCCTCGCCGGGTTTGACACCGGGGAGCTGTTTTTT.

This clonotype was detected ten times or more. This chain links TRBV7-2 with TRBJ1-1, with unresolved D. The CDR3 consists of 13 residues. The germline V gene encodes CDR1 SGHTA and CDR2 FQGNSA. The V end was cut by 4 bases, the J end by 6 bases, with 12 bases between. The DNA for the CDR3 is TGTGCCAGCAGCTCCCTCAGCCAGGCTGAAGCTTTCTTT. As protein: CASSSLSQAEAFF.

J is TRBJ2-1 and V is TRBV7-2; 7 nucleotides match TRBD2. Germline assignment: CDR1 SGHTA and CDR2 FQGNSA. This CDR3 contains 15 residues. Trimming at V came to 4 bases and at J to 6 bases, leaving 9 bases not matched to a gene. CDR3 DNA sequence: TGTGCCAGCAGCTCTACTTGCGGGGGTTCCAATGAGCAGTTCTTC. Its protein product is CASSSTCGGSNEQFF.

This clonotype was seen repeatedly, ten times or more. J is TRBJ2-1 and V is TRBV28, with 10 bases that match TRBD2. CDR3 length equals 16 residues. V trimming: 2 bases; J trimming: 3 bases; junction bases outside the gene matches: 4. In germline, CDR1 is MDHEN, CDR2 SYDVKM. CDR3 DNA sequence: TGTGCCAGCAGTTTAAGGCTAGCGGGGGTCTACAATGAGCAGTTCTTC. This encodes CASSLRLAGVYNEQFF.

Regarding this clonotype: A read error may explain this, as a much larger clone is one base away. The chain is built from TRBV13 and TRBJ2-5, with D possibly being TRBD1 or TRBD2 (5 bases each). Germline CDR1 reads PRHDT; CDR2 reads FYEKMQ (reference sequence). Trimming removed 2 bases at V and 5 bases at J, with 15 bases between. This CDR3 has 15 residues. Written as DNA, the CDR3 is TGTGCCAGCAGCTTACGGGCAACGGGGCCGGAGACCCAGTACTTC. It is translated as CASSLRATGPETQYF. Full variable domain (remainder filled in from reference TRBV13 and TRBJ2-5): AAGVIQSPRHLIKEKRETATLKCYPIPRHDTVYWYQQGPGQDPQFLISFYEKMQSDKGSIPDRFSAQQFSDYHSELNMSSLELGDSALYFCASSLRATGPETQYFGPGTRLLVL.

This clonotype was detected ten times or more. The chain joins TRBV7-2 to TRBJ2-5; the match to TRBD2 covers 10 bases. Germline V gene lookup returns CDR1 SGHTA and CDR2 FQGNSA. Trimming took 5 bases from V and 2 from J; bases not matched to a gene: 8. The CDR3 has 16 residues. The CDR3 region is CASSLSLAGEQETQYF. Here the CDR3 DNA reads TGTGCCAGCAGCCTATCCCTAGCGGGGGAGCAAGAGACCCAGTACTTC.

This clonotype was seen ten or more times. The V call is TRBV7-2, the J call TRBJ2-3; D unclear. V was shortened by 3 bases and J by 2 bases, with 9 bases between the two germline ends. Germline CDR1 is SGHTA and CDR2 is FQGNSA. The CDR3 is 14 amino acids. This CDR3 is CASSFGSSTDTQYF. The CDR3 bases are TGTGCCAGCAGCTTTGGTTCCTCCACAGATACGCAGTATTTT.

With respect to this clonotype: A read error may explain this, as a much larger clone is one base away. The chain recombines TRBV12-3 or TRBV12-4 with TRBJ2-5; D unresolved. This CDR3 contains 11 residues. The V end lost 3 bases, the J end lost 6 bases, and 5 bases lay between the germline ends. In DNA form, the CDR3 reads TGTGCCAGCAGTTTCGGTCAGACCCAGTACTTC. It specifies CASSFGQTQYF.

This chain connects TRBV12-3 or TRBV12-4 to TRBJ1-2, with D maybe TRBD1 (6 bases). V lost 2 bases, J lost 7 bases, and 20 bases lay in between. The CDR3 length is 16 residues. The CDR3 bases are TGTGCCAGCAGTTTAAACGGGGGCAGGGTTGGGGCTGGCTACACCTTC. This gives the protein CASSLNGGRVGAGYTF.

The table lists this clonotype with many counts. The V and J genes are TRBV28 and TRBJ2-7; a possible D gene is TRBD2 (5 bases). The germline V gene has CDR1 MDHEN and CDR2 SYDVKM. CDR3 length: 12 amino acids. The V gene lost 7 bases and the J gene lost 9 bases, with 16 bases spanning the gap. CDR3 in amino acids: CASNGNSPGQYV. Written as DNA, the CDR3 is TGTGCCAGCAACGGGAACAGCCCCGGGCAGTACGTC.

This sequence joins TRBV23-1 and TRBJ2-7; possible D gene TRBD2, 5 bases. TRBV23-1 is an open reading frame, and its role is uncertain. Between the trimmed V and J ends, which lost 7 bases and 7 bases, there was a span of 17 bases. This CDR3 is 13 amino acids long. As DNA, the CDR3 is TGCGCCAGCAACCGGACCGGGATTCGGGAGCAGTACTTC. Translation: CASNRTGIREQYF.

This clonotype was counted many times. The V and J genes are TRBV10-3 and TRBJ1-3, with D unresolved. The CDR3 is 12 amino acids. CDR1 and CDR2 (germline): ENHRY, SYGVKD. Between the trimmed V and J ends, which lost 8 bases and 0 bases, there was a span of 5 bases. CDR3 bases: TGTGCCATCCATGACTCTGGAAACACCATATATTTT. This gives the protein CAIHDSGNTIYF.

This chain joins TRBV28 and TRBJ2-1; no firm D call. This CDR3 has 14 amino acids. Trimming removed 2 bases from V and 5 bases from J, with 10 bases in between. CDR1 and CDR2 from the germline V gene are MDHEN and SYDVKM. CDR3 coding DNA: TGTGCCAGCAGTTTACCCTGGCAGCACAATGAGCAGTTCTTC. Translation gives CASSLPWQHNEQFF.

As DNA, the CDR3 is TGTGCCAGCAGTCCCCAGACCAGCAATCAGCCCCAGCATTTT. This translates into CASSPQTSNQPQHF. This rearrangement joins TRBV12-3 or TRBV12-4 to TRBJ1-5; D remains ambiguous. The V and J ends lost 5 bases and 1 base respectively, with 9 bases between them. This CDR3 is 14 amino acids long.

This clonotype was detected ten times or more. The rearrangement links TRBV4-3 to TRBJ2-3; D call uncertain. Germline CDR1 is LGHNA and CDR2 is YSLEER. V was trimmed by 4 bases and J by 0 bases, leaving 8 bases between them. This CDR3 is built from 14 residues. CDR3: CASSLPASTDTQYF. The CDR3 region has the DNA TGCGCCAGCAGCCTTCCGGCTAGCACAGATACGCAGTATTTT.

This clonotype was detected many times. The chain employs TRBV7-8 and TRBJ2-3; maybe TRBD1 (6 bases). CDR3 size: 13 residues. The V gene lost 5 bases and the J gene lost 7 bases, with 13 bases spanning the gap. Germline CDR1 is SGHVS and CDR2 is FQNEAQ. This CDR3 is CASSPRQAHTQYF. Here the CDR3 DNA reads TGTGCCAGCAGCCCTCGACAGGCTCATACGCAGTATTTT.

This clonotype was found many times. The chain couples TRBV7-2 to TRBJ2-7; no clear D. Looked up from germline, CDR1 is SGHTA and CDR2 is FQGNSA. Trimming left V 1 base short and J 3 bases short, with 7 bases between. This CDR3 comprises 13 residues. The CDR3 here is CASSLGESYEQYV. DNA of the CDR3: TGTGCCAGCAGCTTAGGTGAGAGCTACGAGCAGTACGTC.